This TCR beta chain came from a study of blood T cells in healthy people across ages. Study-wide background: Researchers report that template switching captured about one barcoded beta molecule per two T cells.

With respect to this clonotype: Its antigen is undetermined.

Study-wide points: Relative to aged donors, long-lived donors carried more naive CD4+ cells and displayed higher diversity.

The use of a sample-barcoded 5' primer and a J-beta primer mix characterized a second PCR of about 7 to 12 cycles. Using its own MiXCR run on the 5' RACE reads, TCRdb lists one record per CDR3 protein. The sample shows hundreds of thousands of distinct CDR3 sequences, 45% to 70% of them seen only once. The ends were cut back, 7 bases at V and 6 bases at J, with 12 bases in the middle. This CDR3 contains 13 residues. Per the germline V gene, CDR1 is ENHRY and CDR2 is SYGVKD. J is TRBJ2-2 and V is TRBV10-3; either TRBD1 or TRBD2 may supply D (5 bases each). The sequenced material came from blood. The receptor comes from a man in his forties or fifties in good health. The CDR3 DNA sequence: TGTGCCATCAAGAGGGACCAATCCGGGGAGCTGTTTTTT. Translated, it gives CAIKRDQSGELFF.